What follows is one TCR beta chain and its context. The data belong to a study of blood T cell repertoires in COVID-19. Study background: The United States, Italy and Spain provided the acute and convalescent COVID-19 samples. Sources were T cells, B-cell-depleted T cells, or PBMCs; the material itself was cDNA or gDNA.

The CDR3 sequence is 14 residues long. V was pared by 7 bases and J by 8 bases, with 23 bases between. Germline-derived CDR1 and CDR2 are SQVTM and ANQGSEA. Original processing notes: Amplification of reference gene primers provided the estimated nucleated cell counts. The assay was immunoSEQ multiplex PCR, and TCRdb's table has in-frame clones only and misses some. The DNA was the basis for D and trimming; V, J and clone size are from that table. The profile shows hundreds of thousands of clones, over 75% of them singletons. This TCR was recovered from a woman between 50 and 59 years old with active or convalescent COVID-19. This sequence joins TRBV29-1 and TRBJ1-2, with D perhaps TRBD1 (6 bases). The sequenced sample was peripheral blood. CDR3 protein: CSGKTGSRAGGYTF. The DNA of the CDR3 is TGCAGCGGGAAAACAGGGTCCCGAGCGGGGGGCTACACCTTC.